This entry lists 18 T cell receptor beta chains sequenced from one sample in a study of tumor and adjacent non-tumor tissue in lung cancer. TCRbeta libraries were built with three rounds of nested PCR, modified from ARM-PCR. TCRdb redid the calling of the multiplex PCR reads with MiXCR, one entry per CDR3 protein. The sample has 90,000 to 110,000 distinct CDR3 sequences; about 61% are singletons. This sample's RNA came from whole unsorted tissue. This non-tumor lung sample came from over 3 cm beyond the tumor edge. Source material: distant non-tumor lung tissue. The receptors come from a man in his fifties or sixties with non-small cell lung cancer.

There are a few counts of this clonotype. The germline gene is not matched at one end of the junction; a read error may be the cause. The chain has TRBV6-5 and TRBJ2-2; D assignment may be TRBD1 or TRBD2 (5 bases each). This CDR3 has 15 residues. CDR1 is MNHEY and CDR2 is SVGAGI in the germline V gene. CDR3 nucleotide sequence: TGTGCCAGCAGTTTCCTAGGACAAGGCAACGGGGAGCTGTTCTTT. Protein: CASSFLGQGNGELFF.

This clonotype has just a few counts. A much larger clone lies one base from this, so it may be a read error. The rearrangement uses TRBV5-8 and TRBJ2-7, with 9 bases aligning to TRBD1. The V gene's germline CDR1 is SGHTS and CDR2 YDEGEE. There are 15 residues in the CDR3. The CDR3 nucleotides read TGTGCCAACAGCTTGTTGGGACAGGGTGTCGGCGAGCAGTACTTC. Amino acids: CANSLLGQGVGEQYF.

J is TRBJ2-5 and V is TRBV29-1; no clear D gene. The CDR3 totals 12 residues. From germline, CDR1 is SQVTM and CDR2 ANQGSEA. The germline V and J ends were trimmed by 7 bases and 0 bases, with 9 bases remaining between them. The CDR3 region is CSGRTYQETQYF. As DNA, the CDR3 is TGCAGCGGAAGGACGTACCAAGAGACCCAGTACTTC. The variable domain in full, completed from reference TRBV29-1 and TRBJ2-5, reads SAVISQKPSRDICQRGTSLTIQCQVDSQVTMMFWYRQQPGQSLTLIATANQGSEATYESGFVIDKFPISRPNLTFSTLTVSNMSPEDSSIYLCSGRTYQETQYFGPGTRLLVL.

The CDR3 loop reads CASSPTRRLAGRQETQYF. CDR3 nucleotides: TGTGCCAGCAGTCCTACTCGACGACTAGCGGGAAGACAAGAGACCCAGTACTTC. The chain joins TRBV5-6 to TRBJ2-5; 11 bases match TRBD2. V gave up 5 bases and J gave up 2 bases; unmatched junction bases: 14. Germline V gene lookup returns CDR1 SGHDT and CDR2 YYEEEE. The CDR3 spans 18 residues. Variable domain in full (rest from reference TRBV5-6 and TRBJ2-5): DAGVTQSPTHLIKTRGQQVTLRCSPKSGHDTVSWYQQALGQGPQFIFQYYEEEERQRGNFPDRFSGHQFPNYSSELNVNALLLGDSALYLCASSPTRRLAGRQETQYFGPGTRLLVL.

This clonotype has a handful of counts. The V call is TRBV5-1, the J call TRBJ1-1; D is unclear. Germline V CDR1 and CDR2: SGHRS, YFSETQ. With 0 bases removed from V and 2 bases from J, the gap between germline ends came to 8 bases. The CDR3 extends over 14 amino acids. CDR3 amino acids: CASSLAQTNTEAFF. CDR3 in DNA: TGCGCCAGCAGCTTGGCGCAGACTAACACTGAAGCTTTCTTT.

Details on this clonotype: A much larger clone lies one base from this, so it may be a read error. The DNA of the CDR3 is TGTGCCAGCAGGCTCCGCGGGACAGGGGGCCACGAGCAGTACTTC. The encoded protein is CASRLRGTGGHEQYF. The V and J genes are TRBV12-3 or TRBV12-4 and TRBJ2-7, with 12 bases that match TRBD1. J lost 5 bases, V lost 6 bases, and 8 bases had no gene match. This CDR3 spans 15 amino acids.

The chain recombines TRBV29-1 with TRBJ2-5; possible D gene TRBD1, 6 bases. CDR1 is SQVTM, CDR2 ANQGSEA, per germline. V shed 7 bases and J shed 11 bases, with 32 bases lying between them. This CDR3 has 16 amino acids. CDR3 sequence: CSANDATQGGMGGQYF. The DNA of the CDR3 is TGCAGCGCTAACGATGCCACACAGGGTGGCATGGGTGGGCAGTACTTC.

This clonotype was found a few times. The junction does not match germline at one end; this may be a read error. The gene calls are TRBV6-2 or TRBV6-3 and TRBJ2-2, with unresolved D. The germline gives CDR1 MNHEY, CDR2 SVGEGT. The CDR3 is 14 amino acids. The chain's CDR3 is CANSALRSTGELFF. As DNA, the CDR3 is TGTGCCAACAGTGCCCTTAGATCCACCGGGGAGCTGTTTTTT.

The chain has TRBV11-3 and TRBJ1-1, with a tentative D call TRBD1 (5 bases). Germline CDR1 reads SGHNT; CDR2 reads YENEEA. V lost 8 bases and J lost 10, with 17 bases in between. CDR3 length: 12 amino acids. CDR3 sequence: CASDQTQGGAFF. The CDR3 nucleotides read TGTGCCAGCGACCAAACGCAGGGAGGAGCTTTCTTT.

This clonotype has ten or more counts. CDR3 sequence reads: CASNSGASYEQYF. CDR3 DNA: TGTGCCAGCAATTCGGGGGCTTCGTACGAGCAGTACTTC. The chain is built from TRBV6-5 and TRBJ2-7; D may be TRBD1 or TRBD2 (6 bases each). V shed 7 bases and J shed 4 bases, with 14 bases lying between them. This CDR3 has 13 residues. Germline lookup yields CDR1 MNHEY and CDR2 SVGAGI.

This clonotype was counted many times. The chain is built from TRBV6-2 or TRBV6-3 and TRBJ2-4, with D perhaps TRBD1 (6 bases). V was cut by 4 bases and J by 0 bases, with 10 bases left in between. The CDR3 length is 15 residues. Looked up from germline, CDR1 is MNHEY and CDR2 is SVGEGT. CDR3 amino acids: CASSWTEVAKNIQYF. The CDR3 region has the DNA TGTGCCAGCAGTTGGACAGAAGTAGCCAAAAACATTCAGTACTTC.

This clonotype has at least ten counts. This sequence joins TRBV6-1 and TRBJ1-5, with D tentatively TRBD1 (6 bases). The CDR3 extends over 15 amino acids. V was shortened by 1 base and J by 2 bases, with 9 bases between the two germline ends. Looked up from germline, CDR1 is MNHNS and CDR2 is SASEGT. The CDR3 protein is CASSEDRARNQPQHF. The CDR3 nucleotides read TGTGCCAGCAGTGAAGACAGGGCCCGCAATCAGCCCCAGCATTTT.

On this clonotype: A much larger clone is a single base away; this may be a read error. The gene calls are TRBV10-3 and TRBJ2-3; 8 nucleotides align to TRBD1. Germline values: CDR1 ENHRY, CDR2 SYGVKD. The CDR3 runs to 16 residues. In DNA form, the CDR3 reads TGTGCCATCAGTGTATCGACAGGGGCTGGGACAGATGCGCAGTATTTT. Protein: CAISVSTGAGTDAQYF.

Regarding this clonotype: A much more abundant neighbour one base away suggests this may be a read error. CDR3 DNA: TGCAGTACCGATAGGACTAGCGGGAGAGGGGATGAGCAGTTCTTC. Translating gives CSTDRTSGRGDEQFF. The rearrangement links TRBV20-1 to TRBJ2-1; 13 nucleotides line up with TRBD2. Germline assignment: CDR1 DFQATT and CDR2 SNEGSKA (reference sequence). V lost 8 bases to trimming and J lost 8 bases; unmatched junction nucleotides: 12. The CDR3 consists of 15 residues.

This clonotype was detected once. Lacking the conserved final phenylalanine or tryptophan, this CDR3 likely reflects a read error. The chain carries TRBV29-1 and TRBJ2-1; 8 bases are shared with TRBD2. CDR1 SQVTM and CDR2 ANQGSEA come from the germline V gene. The CDR3 sequence is 14 residues long. The CDR3 is CSASSGNPYNEQFL. In DNA, the CDR3 is TGTAGCGCCAGTAGCGGGAACCCCTACAATGAGCAGTTCTTA.

The sample holds many counts of this clonotype. The chain employs TRBV5-6 and TRBJ1-4, with TRBD1 matching 10 bases. Germline CDR1 SGHDT, CDR2 YYEEEE. V was pared by 4 bases and J by 5 bases, with 2 bases of the junction left unmatched. The CDR3 spans 14 residues. The CDR3 loop reads CASSPGQGNEKLFF. CDR3 nucleotides: TGTGCCAGCAGCCCGGGACAGGGGAATGAAAAACTGTTTTTT.

About this clonotype itself: The CDR3 ends on some other residue instead of the conserved phenylalanine or tryptophan, so this is likely a read error. This chain uses TRBV6-6 with TRBJ2-7; D tentatively reads TRBD1 or TRBD2 (5 bases each). This CDR3 has 14 residues. CDR1 is MNHNY and CDR2 is SVGAGI in the germline V gene (reference sequence). Trimming removed 0 bases from V and 7 bases from J, with 13 bases in between. CDR3 protein: CASSYSGDAWEQYL. The CDR3 DNA reads as TGTGCCAGCAGTTACTCAGGGGACGCGTGGGAGCAGTACTTA.

This clonotype was counted many times. The gene calls are TRBV20-1 and TRBJ1-5, with 9 bases lining up with TRBD1. This CDR3 comprises 15 residues. Germline lookup yields CDR1 DFQATT and CDR2 SNEGSKA (reference sequence). With 2 bases clipped from V and 4 bases from J, the junction kept 6 bases outside the gene matches. In nucleotides, the CDR3 is TGCAGTGCTAGACCCTGGGACAGGGAAAATCAGCCCCAGCATTTT. Translation: CSARPWDRENQPQHF.